This T cell receptor (beta chain) emerged from a study of CD8 T cells in ankylosing spondylitis. Comment on this clonotype: This may arise from a read error, as a much more abundant clone is one base away.

TCRdb re-derived calls from the 5' RACE reads in MiXCR, one entry per CDR3 protein. The table has about 160,000 distinct CDR3 sequences, about 18% seen once. This CDR3 is 17 amino acids long. Germline V lookup: CDR1 LGHDT, CDR2 YNNKEL (reference sequence). The sequenced sample consisted of blood, either unsorted or a sorted T cell fraction (not recorded which). This TCR was sampled from a male donor with ankylosing spondylitis or in good health (not recorded which). The V gene is TRBV3-1, the J gene TRBJ1-1; D call uncertain. This CDR3 is CTSSQEVRREWGTEAFF. The DNA for the CDR3 is TGTACCAGCAGCCAAGAGGTCCGGAGGGAGTGGGGCACTGAAGCTTTCTTT.